The 5 T cell receptor beta chains presented below share a single source sample, sequenced in a study of a mutant IDH1 vaccine in newly diagnosed glioma. No antigen is known for these receptors. Sample time point: week 23, last vaccination. Each dose of the vaccine consisted of 300 ug of mutant IDH1 20-mer peptide, with topical imiquimod. Sequencing used immunoSEQ multiplex PCR; TCRdb keeps in-frame clones, though not all of them. The sample carries approximately 39,000 clones, 75% to 85% recorded once. Specimen: PBMCs, collected from a glioma patient whose treatment included an IDH1 peptide vaccine. The origin of the receptors is a man in his forties or fifties with glioma.

The chain has TRBV7-3 and TRBJ2-2; possibly TRBD1 for D (7 bases). Trimming removed 2 bases at V and 4 bases at J, with 11 bases between. The CDR3 totals 15 residues. The germline V gene encodes CDR1 SGHTA and CDR2 FQGTGA. The CDR3 DNA sequence: TGTGCCAGCAGCTTAGGAGGGGGCGGCACCGGGGAGCTGTTTTTT. It encodes CASSLGGGGTGELFF.

The chain carries TRBV5-1 and TRBJ1-1, with D uncertain. Germline V CDR1 and CDR2: SGHRS, YFSETQ. The CDR3 is 14 residues long. With 0 bases removed from V and 1 base from J, the gap between germline ends came to 7 bases. CDR3 sequence: CASSLGLPNTEAFF. The CDR3 DNA sequence: TGCGCCAGCAGCTTGGGACTGCCGAACACTGAAGCTTTCTTT. The full variable domain, its missing parts supplied by reference TRBV5-1 and TRBJ1-1, is KAGVTQTPRYLIKTRGQQVTLSCSPISGHRSVSWYQQTPGQGLQFLFEYFSETQRNKGNFPGRFSGRQFSNSRSEMNVSTLELGDSALYLCASSLGLPNTEAFFGQGTRLTVV.

The chain has TRBV7-2 and TRBJ2-5; TRBD2 is a possible D gene (6 bases). Trimming stripped 5 bases from V and 1 base from J, with 17 bases between. This CDR3 is built from 16 residues. Germline V CDR1 and CDR2: SGHTA, FQGNSA. DNA for the CDR3: TGTGCCAGCAGCAGGAGGCTCGTGGGGGGCCAAGAGACCCAGTACTTC. As protein: CASSRRLVGGQETQYF.

The chain recombines TRBV19 with TRBJ1-3, with D hard to call. The CDR3 extends over 15 amino acids. V dropped 8 bases and J dropped 2 bases, with 16 bases sitting between them. The germline V gene encodes CDR1 LNHDA and CDR2 SQIVND (reference sequence). CDR3 residues: CASFRLGSTGNTIYF. The CDR3 bases are TGTGCCAGTTTCAGACTGGGGAGTACTGGAAACACCATATATTTT.

The J gene is TRBJ2-1, the V gene TRBV10-1; possible D gene TRBD2, 6 bases. V was shortened by 3 bases and J by 5 bases, with 14 bases between the two germline ends. The length of the CDR3 is 15 residues. Germline V gives CDR1 WNHNN, CDR2 SYGVQD (reference sequence). CDR3 sequence (DNA): TGCGCCAGCAGTGATTGTCGCGGGAAGGACAATGAGCAGTTCTTC. It is translated as CASSDCRGKDNEQFF.